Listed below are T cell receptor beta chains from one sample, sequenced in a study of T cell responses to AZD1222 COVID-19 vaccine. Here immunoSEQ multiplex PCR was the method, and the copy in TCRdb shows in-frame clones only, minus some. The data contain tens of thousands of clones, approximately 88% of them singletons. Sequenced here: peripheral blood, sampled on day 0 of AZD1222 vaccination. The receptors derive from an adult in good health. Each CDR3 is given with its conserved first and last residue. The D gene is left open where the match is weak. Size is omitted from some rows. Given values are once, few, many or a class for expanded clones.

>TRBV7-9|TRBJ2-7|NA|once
CASSQDNEQYF
TGTGCCAGCAGCCAGGATAACGAGCAGTACTTC
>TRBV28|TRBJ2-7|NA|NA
CASRPGQSGYEQYF
TGTGCCAGCAGACCCGGACAGAGTGGCTACGAGCAGTACTTC
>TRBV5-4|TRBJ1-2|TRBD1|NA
CASSRLGQGASNYGYTF
TGTGCCAGCAGCCGCCTGGGACAGGGGGCTTCTAACTATGGCTACACCTTC
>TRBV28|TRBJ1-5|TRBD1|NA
CATNDRGLQPQHF
TGTGCCACCAACGACAGGGGGCTTCAGCCCCAGCATTTT
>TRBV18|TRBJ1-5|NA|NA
CASSPPLGGHQPQHF
TGTGCCAGCTCACCCCCACTTGGGGGGCATCAGCCCCAGCATTTT
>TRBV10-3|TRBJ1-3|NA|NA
CAISDQGLSSGNTIYF
TGTGCCATCAGTGACCAGGGACTGAGCTCTGGAAACACCATATATTTT
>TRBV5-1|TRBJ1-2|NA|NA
CASSLAQGYGYTF
TGCGCCAGCAGCTTGGCGCAGGGGTATGGCTACACCTTC
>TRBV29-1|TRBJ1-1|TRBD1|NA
CSVEDHAGGAFF
TGCAGCGTTGAAGATCATGCAGGGGGAGCTTTCTTT
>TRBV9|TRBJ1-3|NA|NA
CASSVDGNTIYF
TGTGCCAGCAGCGTTGATGGAAACACCATATATTTT
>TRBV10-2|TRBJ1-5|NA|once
CASRDPNQPQHF
TGCGCCAGCCGGGATCCGAATCAGCCCCAGCATTTT
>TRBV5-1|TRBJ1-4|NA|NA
CASSLGGRDKLFF
TGCGCCAGCAGCTTGGGAGGGAGGGACAAACTGTTTTTT
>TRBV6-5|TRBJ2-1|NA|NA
CASSYNGAYNEQFF
TGTGCCAGCAGTTATAACGGGGCCTACAATGAGCAGTTCTTC
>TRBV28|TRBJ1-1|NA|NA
CASSSTNTEAFF
TGTGCCAGCAGCAGTACGAACACTGAAGCTTTCTTT
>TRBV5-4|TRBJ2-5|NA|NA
CASRIAGVAETQYF
TGTGCCAGCAGGATTGCAGGGGTCGCGGAGACCCAGTACTTC
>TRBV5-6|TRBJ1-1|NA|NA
CASSFGQGSEAFF
TGTGCCAGCAGCTTCGGGCAGGGTTCTGAAGCTTTCTTT
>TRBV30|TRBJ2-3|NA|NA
CAWSYGVGYTQYF
TGTGCCTGGAGTTACGGCGTGGGTTATACGCAGTATTTT
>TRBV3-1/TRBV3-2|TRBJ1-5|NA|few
CASSQVEGSQPQHF
TGTGCCAGCAGCCAAGTCGAGGGTAGTCAGCCCCAGCATTTT
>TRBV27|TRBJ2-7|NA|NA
CASSFGGSNEQYF
TGTGCCAGCAGTTTTGGAGGGAGCAACGAGCAGTACTTC
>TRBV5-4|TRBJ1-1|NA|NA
CASSLEGNTEAFF
TGTGCCAGCAGCTTGGAGGGGAACACTGAAGCTTTCTTT
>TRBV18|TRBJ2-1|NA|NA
CASSPYSKSHEQFF
TGTGCCAGCTCACCATATAGTAAATCACATGAGCAGTTCTTC
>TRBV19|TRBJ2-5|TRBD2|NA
CASSKAGGNLGTQYF
TGTGCCAGTAGTAAAGCGGGGGGTAATCTGGGGACCCAGTACTTC
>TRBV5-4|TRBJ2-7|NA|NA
CASSLPERWDEQYF
TGTGCCAGCAGCTTGCCCGAGAGGTGGGACGAGCAGTACTTC
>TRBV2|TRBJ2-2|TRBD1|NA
CASSEDRGTGELFF
TGTGCCAGCAGTGAAGACAGGGGAACCGGGGAGCTGTTTTTT
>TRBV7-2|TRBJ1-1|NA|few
CASSLQGGDTEAFF
TGTGCCAGCAGCTTACAGGGTGGGGACACTGAAGCTTTCTTT
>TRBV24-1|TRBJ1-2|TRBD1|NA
CATSAPGDRGGYGYTF
TGTGCCACCAGTGCCCCAGGGGACAGGGGCGGCTATGGCTACACCTTC
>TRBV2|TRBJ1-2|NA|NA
CASSPILSDYGYTF
TGTGCCAGCAGCCCCATCCTCTCTGACTATGGCTACACCTTC
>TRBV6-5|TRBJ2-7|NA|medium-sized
CASSLSGEGAYEQYF
TGTGCCAGCAGCTTAAGCGGGGAGGGGGCATACGAGCAGTACTTC
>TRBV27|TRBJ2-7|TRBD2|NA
CASKGGTGTSGYEQYF
TGTGCCAGCAAGGGGGGCACCGGGACTAGCGGCTACGAGCAGTACTTC